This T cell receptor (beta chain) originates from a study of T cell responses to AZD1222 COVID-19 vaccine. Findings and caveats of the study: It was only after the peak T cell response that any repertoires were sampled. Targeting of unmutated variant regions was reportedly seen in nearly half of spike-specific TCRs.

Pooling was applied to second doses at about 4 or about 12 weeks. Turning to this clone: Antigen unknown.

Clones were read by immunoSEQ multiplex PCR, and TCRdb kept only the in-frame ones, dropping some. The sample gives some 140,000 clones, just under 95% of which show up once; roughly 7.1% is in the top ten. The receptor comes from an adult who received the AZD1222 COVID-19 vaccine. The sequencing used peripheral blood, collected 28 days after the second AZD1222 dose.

The CDR3 here is CASSLVGTSWQNIQYF. In DNA, the CDR3 is TGTGCCAGCAGCTTAGTGGGGACTAGCTGGCAAAACATTCAGTACTTC. The chain combines TRBV7-2 with TRBJ2-4; 9 bases align to TRBD2. The CDR3 consists of 16 residues. V trimming: 1 base; J trimming: 5 bases; junction bases outside the gene matches: 6. Per germline, CDR1 SGHTA and CDR2 FQGNSA.